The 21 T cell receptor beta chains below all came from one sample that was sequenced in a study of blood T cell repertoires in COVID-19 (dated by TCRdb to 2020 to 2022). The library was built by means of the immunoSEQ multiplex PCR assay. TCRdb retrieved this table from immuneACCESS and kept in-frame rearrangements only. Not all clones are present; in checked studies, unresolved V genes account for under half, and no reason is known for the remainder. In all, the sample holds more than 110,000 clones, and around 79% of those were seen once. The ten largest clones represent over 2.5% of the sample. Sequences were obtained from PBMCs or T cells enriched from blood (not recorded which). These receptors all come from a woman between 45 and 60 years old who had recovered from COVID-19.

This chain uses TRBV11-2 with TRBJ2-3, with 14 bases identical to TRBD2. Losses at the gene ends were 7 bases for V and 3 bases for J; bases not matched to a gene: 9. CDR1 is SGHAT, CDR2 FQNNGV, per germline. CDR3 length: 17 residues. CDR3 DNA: TGTGCCAGCATCCTCCGAGGGACTAGCGGGAGAACAGATACGCAGTATTTT. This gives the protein CASILRGTSGRTDTQYF.

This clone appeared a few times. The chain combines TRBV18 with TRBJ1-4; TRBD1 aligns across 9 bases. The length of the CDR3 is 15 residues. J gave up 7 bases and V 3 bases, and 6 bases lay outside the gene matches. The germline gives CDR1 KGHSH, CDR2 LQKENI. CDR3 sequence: CASSPPGTGREKLFF. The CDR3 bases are TGTGCCAGCTCACCGCCCGGGACAGGGCGTGAAAAACTGTTTTTT.

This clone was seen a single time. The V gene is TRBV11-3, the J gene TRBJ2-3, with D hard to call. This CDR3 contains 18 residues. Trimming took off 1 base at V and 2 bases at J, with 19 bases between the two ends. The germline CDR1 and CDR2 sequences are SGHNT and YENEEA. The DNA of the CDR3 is TGTGCCAGCAGCTTAGTACTCCCCGGTTTTCATCCCACAGATACGCAGTATTTT. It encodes CASSLVLPGFHPTDTQYF.

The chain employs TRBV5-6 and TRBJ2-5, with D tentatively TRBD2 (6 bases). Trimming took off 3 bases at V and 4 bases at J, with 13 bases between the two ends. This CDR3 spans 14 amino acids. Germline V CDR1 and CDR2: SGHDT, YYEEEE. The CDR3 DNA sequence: TGTGCCAGCAGCTACGGGACTGGAGGAGAGACCCAGTACTTC. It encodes CASSYGTGGETQYF.

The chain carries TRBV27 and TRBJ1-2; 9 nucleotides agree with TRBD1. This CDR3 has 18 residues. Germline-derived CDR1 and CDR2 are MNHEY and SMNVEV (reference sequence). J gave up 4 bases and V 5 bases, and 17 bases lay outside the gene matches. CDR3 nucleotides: TGTGCCAGCAGTCCCCGGACAGGGGCGACGAAATTATTCTATGGCTACACCTTC. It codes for CASSPRTGATKLFYGYTF.

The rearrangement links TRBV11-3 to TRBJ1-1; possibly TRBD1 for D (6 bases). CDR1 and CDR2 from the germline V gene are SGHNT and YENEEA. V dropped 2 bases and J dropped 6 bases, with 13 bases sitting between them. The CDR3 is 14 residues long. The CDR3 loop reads CASSLLQGPAEAFF. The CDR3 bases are TGTGCCAGCAGCTTATTGCAGGGGCCGGCTGAAGCTTTCTTT.

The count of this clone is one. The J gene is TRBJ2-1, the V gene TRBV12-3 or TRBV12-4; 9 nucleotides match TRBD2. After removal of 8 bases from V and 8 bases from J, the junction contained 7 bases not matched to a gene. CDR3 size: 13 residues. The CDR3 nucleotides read TGTGCCAGCGCAGCGGGAGGCATCGATGAGCAGTTCTTC. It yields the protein CASAAGGIDEQFF.

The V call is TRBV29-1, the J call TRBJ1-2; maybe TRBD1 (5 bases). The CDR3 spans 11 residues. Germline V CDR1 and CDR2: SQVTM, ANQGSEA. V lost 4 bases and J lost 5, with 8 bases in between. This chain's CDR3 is CSVAGTYGYTF. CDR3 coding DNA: TGCAGCGTTGCGGGGACTTATGGCTACACCTTC.

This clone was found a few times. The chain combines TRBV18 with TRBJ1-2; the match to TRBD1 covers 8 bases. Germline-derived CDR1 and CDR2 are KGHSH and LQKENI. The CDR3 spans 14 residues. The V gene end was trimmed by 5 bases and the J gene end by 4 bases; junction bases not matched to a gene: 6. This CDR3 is CASSMTGDSYGYTF. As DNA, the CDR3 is TGTGCCAGCTCAATGACAGGGGATAGCTATGGCTACACCTTC. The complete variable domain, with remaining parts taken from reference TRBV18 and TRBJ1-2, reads NAGVMQNPRHLVRRRGQEARLRCSPMKGHSHVYWYRQLPEEGLKFMVYLQKENIIDESGMPKERFSAEFPKEGPSILRIQQVVRGDSAAYFCASSMTGDSYGYTFGSGTRLTVV.

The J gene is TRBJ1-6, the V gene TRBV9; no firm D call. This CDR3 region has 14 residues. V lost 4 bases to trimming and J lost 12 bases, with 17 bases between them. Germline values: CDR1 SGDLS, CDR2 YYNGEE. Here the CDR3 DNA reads TGTGCCAGCAGCTCCCGGGAGTCCTTAAAACCCCTCCACTTT. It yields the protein CASSSRESLKPLHF.

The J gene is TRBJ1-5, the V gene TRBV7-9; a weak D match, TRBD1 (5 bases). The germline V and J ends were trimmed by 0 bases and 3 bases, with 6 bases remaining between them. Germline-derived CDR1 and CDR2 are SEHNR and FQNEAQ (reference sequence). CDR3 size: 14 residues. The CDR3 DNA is TGTGCCAGCAGCTTAGCGGGGCCCAATCAGCCCCAGCATTTT. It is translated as CASSLAGPNQPQHF. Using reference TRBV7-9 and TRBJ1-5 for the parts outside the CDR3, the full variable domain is DTGVSQNPRHKITKRGQNVTFRCDPISEHNRLYWYRQTLGQGPEFLTYFQNEAQLEKSRLLSDRFSAERPKGSFSTLEIQRTEQGDSAMYLCASSLAGPNQPQHFGDGTRLSIL.

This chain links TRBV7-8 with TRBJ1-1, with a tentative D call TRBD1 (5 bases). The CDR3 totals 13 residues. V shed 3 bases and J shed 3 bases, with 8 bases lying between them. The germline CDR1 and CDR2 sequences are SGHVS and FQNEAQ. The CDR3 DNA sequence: TGTGCCAGCAGCTTCAAAGGGGACACTGAAGCTTTCTTT. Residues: CASSFKGDTEAFF.

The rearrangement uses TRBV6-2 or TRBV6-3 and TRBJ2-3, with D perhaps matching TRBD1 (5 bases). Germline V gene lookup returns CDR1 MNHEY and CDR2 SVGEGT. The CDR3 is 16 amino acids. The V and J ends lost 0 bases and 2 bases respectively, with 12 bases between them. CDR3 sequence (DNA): TGTGCCAGCAGTTACTCGACAGTTCCTCACACAGATACGCAGTATTTT. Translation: CASSYSTVPHTDTQYF.

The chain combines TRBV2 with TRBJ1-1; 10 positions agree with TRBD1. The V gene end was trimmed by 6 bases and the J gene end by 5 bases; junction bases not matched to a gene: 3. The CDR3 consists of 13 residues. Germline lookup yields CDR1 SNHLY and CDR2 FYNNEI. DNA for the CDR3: TGTGCCAGCAGGGACAGGGGGTGGACTGAAGCTTTCTTT. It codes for CASRDRGWTEAFF.

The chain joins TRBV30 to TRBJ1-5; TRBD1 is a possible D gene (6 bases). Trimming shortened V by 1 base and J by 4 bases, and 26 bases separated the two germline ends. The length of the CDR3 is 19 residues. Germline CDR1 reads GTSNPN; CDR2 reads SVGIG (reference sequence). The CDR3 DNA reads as TGTGCCTGGAGTGCCGGGACACAGACCCGAACCCCGGGAAATCAGCCCCAGCATTTT. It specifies CAWSAGTQTRTPGNQPQHF.

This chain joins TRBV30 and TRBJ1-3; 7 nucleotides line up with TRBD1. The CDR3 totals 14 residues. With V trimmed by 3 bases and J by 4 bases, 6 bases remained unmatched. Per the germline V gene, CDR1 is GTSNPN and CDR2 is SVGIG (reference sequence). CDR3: CAWSFGGQGNTIYF. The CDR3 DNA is TGTGCCTGGAGCTTCGGGGGACAGGGAAACACCATATATTTT.

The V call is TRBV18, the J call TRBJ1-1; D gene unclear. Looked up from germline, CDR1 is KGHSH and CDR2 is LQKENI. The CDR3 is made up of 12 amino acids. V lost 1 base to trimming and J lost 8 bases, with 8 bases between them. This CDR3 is CASSPRYPEAFF. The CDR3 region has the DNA TGTGCCAGCTCACCACGCTACCCCGAAGCTTTCTTT.

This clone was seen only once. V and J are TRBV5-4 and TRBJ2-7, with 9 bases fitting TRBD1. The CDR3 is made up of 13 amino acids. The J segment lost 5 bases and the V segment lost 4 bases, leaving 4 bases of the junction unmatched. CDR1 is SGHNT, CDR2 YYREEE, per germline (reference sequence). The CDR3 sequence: CASSNRDRDEQYF. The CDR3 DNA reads TGTGCCAGCAGCAACCGGGACAGGGACGAGCAGTACTTC.

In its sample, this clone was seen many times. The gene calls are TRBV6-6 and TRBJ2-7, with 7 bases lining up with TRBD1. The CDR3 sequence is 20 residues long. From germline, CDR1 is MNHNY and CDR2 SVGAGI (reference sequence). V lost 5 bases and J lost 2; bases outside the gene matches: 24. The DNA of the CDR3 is TGTGCCAGCAGTCCGTCGTTCGACAGGGTCTTTGTAGTGGATACCTACGAGCAGTACTTC. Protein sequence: CASSPSFDRVFVVDTYEQYF.

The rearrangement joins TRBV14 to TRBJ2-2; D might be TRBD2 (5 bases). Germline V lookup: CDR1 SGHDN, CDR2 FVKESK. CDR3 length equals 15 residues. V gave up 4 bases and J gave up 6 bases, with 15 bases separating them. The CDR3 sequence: CASSLPGRRAGELFF. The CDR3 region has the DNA TGTGCCAGCAGCCTTCCCGGACGGCGGGCCGGGGAGCTGTTTTTT.

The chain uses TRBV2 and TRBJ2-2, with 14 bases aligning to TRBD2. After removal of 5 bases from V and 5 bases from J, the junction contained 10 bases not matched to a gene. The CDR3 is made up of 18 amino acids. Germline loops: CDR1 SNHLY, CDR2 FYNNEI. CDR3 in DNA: TGTGCCAGCAGTCAGAGGGGACTAGCGGGAGTGAGGACCGGGGAGCTGTTTTTT. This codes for CASSQRGLAGVRTGELFF.